Listed below are T cell receptor beta chains from one sample, sequenced in a study. TCRdb independently ran MiXCR on the RT-PCR reads; one entry per CDR3 protein. Of more than 550,000 distinct CDR3 sequences detected, approximately 15% appear once; the ten largest clones hold about 3.6%. Material for sequencing was memory CD4+ T cells from blood. The origin of the receptors is a female donor in good health, serving as a healthy control. Both conserved end residues are part of each CDR3. The order of the fields is J gene, clone size, D gene, V gene, CDR3 DNA, CDR3 protein. The D gene is left open where the match is weak. Clone size appears in some rows only: once, few, many, or a class for an expanded clone.

j_gene: TRBJ2-7; abundance: few; d_gene: NA; v_gene: TRBV30; CDR3nt: TGTGCCTGGAGTGCAGCCTACTACGAGCAGTACTTC; CDR3aa: CAWSAAYYEQYF
j_gene: TRBJ1-5; abundance: once; d_gene: NA; v_gene: TRBV5-5; CDR3nt: TGTGCCAGCAGCTTGGGAATAGGGCACGATCAGCCCCAGCATTTT; CDR3aa: CASSLGIGHDQPQHF
j_gene: TRBJ2-7; abundance: NA; d_gene: NA; v_gene: TRBV20-1; CDR3nt: TGCAGTGCTAGAGATACGCGAGCCCCCTACGAGCAGTACTTC; CDR3aa: CSARDTRAPYEQYF
j_gene: TRBJ2-5; abundance: few; d_gene: NA; v_gene: TRBV19; CDR3nt: TGTGCCAGTAGTAAGACGGTTAAAGAGACCCAGTACTTC; CDR3aa: CASSKTVKETQYF
j_gene: TRBJ2-7; abundance: many; d_gene: NA; v_gene: TRBV7-2; CDR3nt: TGTGCCAGCAGATCAGGGGTTTCCTACGAGCAGTACTTC; CDR3aa: CASRSGVSYEQYF
j_gene: TRBJ1-1; abundance: few; d_gene: NA; v_gene: TRBV5-1; CDR3nt: TGCGCCAGCAGCCCAATTACAGTGAACACTGAAGCTTTCTTT; CDR3aa: CASSPITVNTEAFF
j_gene: TRBJ1-2; abundance: NA; d_gene: NA; v_gene: TRBV6-6; CDR3nt: TGTGCCAGCAGTTACTCGGAGGGGTCCGATGGCTACACCTTC; CDR3aa: CASSYSEGSDGYTF
j_gene: TRBJ2-3; abundance: once; d_gene: NA; v_gene: TRBV28; CDR3nt: TGTGCCAGCAGTTTAGCGGGAAGTTACACAGATACGCAGTATTTT; CDR3aa: CASSLAGSYTDTQYF
j_gene: TRBJ2-3; abundance: NA; d_gene: NA; v_gene: TRBV12-3/TRBV12-4; CDR3nt: TGTGCCAGCAGGGTAGCGGTCCCTAGCACAGATACGCAGTATTTT; CDR3aa: CASRVAVPSTDTQYF
j_gene: TRBJ1-6; abundance: NA; d_gene: NA; v_gene: TRBV5-6; CDR3nt: TGTGCCAGCAGCCGGCAGGGAGGATCCTATAATTCACCCCTCCACTTT; CDR3aa: CASSRQGGSYNSPLHF
j_gene: TRBJ2-5; abundance: NA; d_gene: TRBD2; v_gene: TRBV19; CDR3nt: TGTGCCAGTAGTAGGACTAGCGGAATACAAGAGACCCAGTACTTC; CDR3aa: CASSRTSGIQETQYF